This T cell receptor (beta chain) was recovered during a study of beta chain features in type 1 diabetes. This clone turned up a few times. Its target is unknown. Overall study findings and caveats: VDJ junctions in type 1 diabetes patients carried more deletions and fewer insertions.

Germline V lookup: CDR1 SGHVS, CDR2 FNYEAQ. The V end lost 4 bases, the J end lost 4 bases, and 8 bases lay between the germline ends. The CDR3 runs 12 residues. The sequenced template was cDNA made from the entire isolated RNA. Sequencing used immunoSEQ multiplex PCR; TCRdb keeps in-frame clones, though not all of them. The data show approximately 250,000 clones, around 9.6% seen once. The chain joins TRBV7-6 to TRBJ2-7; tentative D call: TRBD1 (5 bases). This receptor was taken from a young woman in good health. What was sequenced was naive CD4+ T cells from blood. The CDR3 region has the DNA TGTGCCAGCAGCTGGGGCCTGTACGAGCAGTACTTC. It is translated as CASSWGLYEQYF.